This T cell receptor (beta chain) was sequenced during a study of radiation and T cells in renal cell carcinoma. In germline, CDR1 is MDHEN, CDR2 SYDVKM. This CDR3 is built from 17 residues. V gave up 5 bases and J gave up 6 bases; unmatched junction bases: 12. Specified time point: blood 4 weeks post-SBRT, at nephrectomy. Regarding treatment: 15 Gy SBRT to primary tumor, nephrectomy 4 weeks later. Nephrectomy followed 15 Gy stereotactic body radiation by 4 weeks. The patient's renal cell carcinoma had clear cell pathology. This clone was seen only once. Its specificity is not known. General observations from the study: No pretreatment tumor biopsies were available for baseline clonotypes. From baseline, blood top tumor clonotypes peaked at 2 weeks post-radiation.

The repertoire was sequenced with immunoSEQ multiplex PCR; TCRdb's copy has only in-frame clones and lacks some. The repertoire has some 97,000 clones, roughly 84% of them found once; the top ten carry less than 7.5%. The specimen was blood, collected from a patient whose treatment included radiotherapy and nephrectomy. The genes are TRBV28 and TRBJ2-2, with 10 bases that match TRBD2. The receptor comes from a man between 60 and 75 years old with renal cell carcinoma. Written as DNA, the CDR3 is TGTGCCAGCAGTAGCCAGCTAGCGGGAGATGATCCCGGGGAGCTGTTTTTT. This translates into CASSSQLAGDDPGELFF. Using reference TRBV28 and TRBJ2-2 for the parts outside the CDR3, the full variable domain is DVKVTQSSRYLVKRTGEKVFLECVQDMDHENMFWYRQDPGLGLRLIYFSYDVKMKEKGDIPEGYSVSREKKERFSLILESASTNQTSMYLCASSSQLAGDDPGELFFGEGSRLTVL.